This TCR beta chain was sequenced for a study of cytomegalovirus exposure and HLA in healthy donors. PCR involved 60 Vbeta and 13 Jbeta primers. Only in-frame clones appear in the TCRdb table, and some are missing; sequencing was by immunoSEQ multiplex PCR. The table has 120,000 to 150,000 clones, 79% seen once. Regarding the study as a whole: Sequencing artifact likely explains a cluster of highly shared sequence variants. Productive status was seen about 87% or about 30% of the time for most TCR beta V segments in an earlier analysis. Diagnosis of cytomegalovirus status made by the classifier reportedly showed high specificity and sensitivity. One variant, a missense change in DCLRE1C, was linked in a later analysis to TCR beta V- and J-gene trimming.

Losses at the gene ends were 6 bases for V and 4 bases for J; bases not matched to a gene: 8. Germline assignment: CDR1 SNHLY and CDR2 FYNNEI. This CDR3 region has 14 residues. Regarding this clone: Its antigen remains unknown.

The chain combines TRBV2 with TRBJ1-2; 7 bases fit TRBD1. The sample was PBMCs. The receptor was derived from a female donor in good health and CMV-seronegative. The CDR3 nucleotides read TGTGCCAGCAGGGACAGGTTCTCTGGCTATGGCTACACCTTC. Its protein is CASRDRFSGYGYTF.